This T cell receptor (beta chain) derives from a study of T cell responses to AZD1222 COVID-19 vaccine. Findings and limits, study-wide: At study baseline, merely about 6 AZD1222 recipients were seropositive.

The CDR3 totals 12 residues. After removal of 2 bases from V and 7 bases from J, the junction contained 1 base not matched to a gene. The V gene's germline CDR1 is MGHDK and CDR2 SYGVNS. The repertoire was sequenced with immunoSEQ multiplex PCR; TCRdb's copy has only in-frame clones and lacks some. Of some 69,000 clones listed, roughly 85% are singletons. Turning to this clone: Antigen: not known.

Sample: peripheral blood, taken on day 0 of AZD1222 vaccination. The V and J genes are TRBV25-1 and TRBJ1-2; 7 nucleotides agree with TRBD1. The clonotype comes from an adult in good health. The CDR3 DNA reads as TGTGCCAGCAGTGAAAACAGGGGTGGCTACACCTTC. It specifies CASSENRGGYTF.